This TCR beta chain was identified during a study of CD8+ T cells in alopecia areata. The treatment: oral pan-JAK inhibitor, 5-10 mg twice daily. Germline V gene lookup returns CDR1 SEHNR and CDR2 FQNEAQ (reference sequence). CDR3 size: 13 residues. V lost 5 bases to trimming and J lost 14 bases, with 19 bases between them. Extracted RNA was reverse transcribed, and the resulting cDNA served as sequencing template. The method was immunoSEQ multiplex PCR; TCRdb's version includes in-frame clones alone and lacks a portion of them. Found here are 210,000 or so clones, approximately 72% of them singletons; the top ten hold around 1.2%.

V usage is TRBV7-9 and J usage is TRBJ2-1; TRBD1 might be the D (6 bases). The TCR comes from a human donor with alopecia areata. This material consisted of CD4+ T cells sorted from blood, taken at week 44, from a patient treated with tofacitinib. Here the CDR3 reads CASSLQGRGSKFF. The CDR3 region has the DNA TGTGCCAGCAGCCTCCAAGGCAGGGGTAGTAAGTTCTTC. The full variable domain, in which reference TRBV7-9 and TRBJ2-1 provide the parts outside the CDR3, is DTGVSQNPRHKITKRGQNVTFRCDPISEHNRLYWYRQTLGQGPEFLTYFQNEAQLEKSRLLSDRFSAERPKGSFSTLEIQRTEQGDSAMYLCASSLQGRGSKFFGPGTRLTVL.